This passage covers 26 T cell receptor beta chains from one sample sequenced in a study of blood T cell repertoires in COVID-19. Measured with immunoSEQ multiplex PCR; TCRdb has only the in-frame clones, and not every one. Here the sample spans about 130,000 clones, about four fifths being singletons. What was sequenced was peripheral blood. These receptors all stem from a woman between 65 and 79 years old with COVID-19, enrolled during active disease.

This sequence joins TRBV19 and TRBJ1-5; D is possibly TRBD1 (5 bases). Looked up from germline, CDR1 is LNHDA and CDR2 is SQIVND (reference sequence). The V gene lost 3 bases and the J gene lost 5 bases, with 14 bases spanning the gap. The CDR3 loop spans 15 amino acids. The CDR3 region has the DNA TGTGCCAGTAGTATGGGAGGGCAGGGCTATCAGCCCCAGCATTTT. Translated: CASSMGGQGYQPQHF.

This clone was counted ten times or more. This chain links TRBV15 with TRBJ2-5, with TRBD2 identical over 8 bases. V gave up 1 base and J gave up 5 bases; unmatched junction bases: 15. Per germline, CDR1 LNHNV and CDR2 YYDKDF (reference sequence). This CDR3 has 18 residues. The CDR3 DNA is TGTGCCACCAGCAGAGCGGTGGCGGGGGGCCTCCGGATGGAGACCCAGTACTTC. Translating gives CATSRAVAGGLRMETQYF. Looking up the rest from reference TRBV15 and TRBJ2-5 gives the full variable domain: DAMVIQNPRYQVTQFGKPVTLSCSQTLNHNVMYWYQQKSSQAPKLLFHYYDKDFNNEADTPDNFQSRRPNTSFCFLDIRSPGLGDTAMYLCATSRAVAGGLRMETQYFGPGTRLLVL.

The CDR3 is CASSSDTNYGYTF. The DNA for the CDR3 is TGCGCCAGCAGCTCGGACACAAACTATGGCTACACCTTC. The rearrangement links TRBV5-1 to TRBJ1-2, with D tentatively TRBD1 (5 bases). The V end lost 3 bases, the J end lost 2 bases, and 8 bases lay between the germline ends. The CDR3 runs 13 residues. CDR1 and CDR2 from the germline V gene are SGHRS and YFSETQ.

This clone was seen only a few times. This chain links TRBV27 with TRBJ1-5; TRBD1 aligns across 8 bases. In germline, CDR1 is MNHEY, CDR2 SMNVEV (reference sequence). The V segment lost 5 bases and the J segment 12 bases; nucleotides outside the gene matches: 6. The CDR3 has 12 amino acids. CDR3 amino acids: CASSKTTGVQHF. CDR3 sequence (DNA): TGTGCCAGCAGTAAGACGACAGGGGTCCAGCATTTT.

A few counts support this clone. The V gene is TRBV29-1, the J gene TRBJ1-1, with a possible D match to TRBD1 (5 bases). There are 13 residues in the CDR3. Per the germline V gene, CDR1 is SQVTM and CDR2 is ANQGSEA. Trimming shortened V by 7 bases and J by 0 bases, and 12 bases separated the two germline ends. The DNA for the CDR3 is TGCAGCGGCTTGGGGCAGATGAACACTGAAGCTTTCTTT. It is translated as CSGLGQMNTEAFF.

This clone was seen more than once but under ten times. The chain recombines TRBV25-1 with TRBJ1-2; the D gene is possibly TRBD1 (6 bases). With 2 bases removed from V and 8 bases from J, the gap between germline ends came to 12 bases. CDR3 size: 13 residues. Germline V gives CDR1 MGHDK, CDR2 SYGVNS. The DNA for the CDR3 is TGTGCCAGCAGTGAAGTACAGCAGGGGGGCTACACCTTC. It translates to CASSEVQQGGYTF.

CDR3 region: CASKNSGAGSNTGELFF. The CDR3 DNA reads as TGTGCCAGCAAAAACAGCGGGGCGGGCTCGAACACCGGGGAGCTGTTTTTT. The gene calls are TRBV9 and TRBJ2-2, with TRBD2 matching 7 bases. The V gene end was trimmed by 6 bases and the J gene end by 0 bases; junction bases not matched to a gene: 11. This CDR3 comprises 17 residues. The germline gives CDR1 SGDLS, CDR2 YYNGEE.

The chain couples TRBV7-4 to TRBJ1-5, with D possibly being TRBD1 (6 bases). The CDR3 extends over 14 amino acids. Germline CDR1 is SGHVT and CDR2 is SQSDAQ. V gave up 2 bases and J gave up 7 bases, with 12 bases separating them. CDR3 sequence: CASSLLTGLQPQHF. The CDR3 DNA sequence: TGTGCCAGCAGCTTACTCACAGGGTTGCAGCCCCAGCATTTT.

This chain uses TRBV5-1 with TRBJ2-1, with TRBD1 matching 7 bases. This CDR3 has 15 amino acids. The trim removed 4 bases at V and 0 bases at J, leaving 4 bases unmatched. CDR1 and CDR2 (germline): SGHRS, YFSETQ. The CDR3 coding sequence is TGCGCCAGCAGCGAAGGACAGGTCTCCTACAATGAGCAGTTCTTC. It translates to CASSEGQVSYNEQFF.

This chain connects TRBV6-6 to TRBJ2-1, with D perhaps TRBD2 (5 bases). Germline values: CDR1 MNHNY, CDR2 SVGAGI (reference sequence). This CDR3 is built from 13 residues. V lost 0 bases and J lost 8, with 8 bases in between. The CDR3 loop reads CASSYSRRDEQFF. CDR3 DNA: TGTGCCAGCAGTTACTCGAGGCGGGATGAGCAGTTCTTC.

The chain joins TRBV28 to TRBJ2-2; TRBD1 matches 9 bases. The V gene end was trimmed by 5 bases and the J gene end by 3 bases; junction bases not matched to a gene: 4. The CDR3 is 15 residues long. Germline CDR1 and CDR2: MDHEN and SYDVKM. CDR3 protein: CASSRTGVYTGELFF. CDR3 coding DNA: TGTGCCAGCAGTCGGACAGGGGTGTACACCGGGGAGCTGTTTTTT.

This clone was seen a single time. The chain is built from TRBV30 and TRBJ1-3; D may be TRBD1 (5 bases). V lost 2 bases and J 4 bases, leaving 15 bases between the germline ends. This CDR3 has 15 amino acids. Looked up from germline, CDR1 is GTSNPN and CDR2 is SVGIG (reference sequence). This CDR3 is CAWSSGPTGGNTIYF. The CDR3 DNA sequence: TGTGCCTGGAGTTCCGGGCCTACAGGAGGAAACACCATATATTTT.

The chain links TRBV30 to TRBJ1-4; D perhaps matches TRBD1 (5 bases). The CDR3 is made up of 14 amino acids. V was cut by 2 bases and J by 4 bases, with 11 bases left in between. CDR1 and CDR2 (germline): GTSNPN, SVGIG (reference sequence). This CDR3 reads CAWSRDSRNEKLFF. In DNA, the CDR3 is TGTGCCTGGAGTAGAGACAGCCGTAATGAAAAACTGTTTTTT.

The V and J genes are TRBV3-1 (or the pseudogene TRBV3-2) and TRBJ2-5, with TRBD2 identical over 9 bases. Trimming cost V 0 bases and J 0 bases; bases outside gene matches: 11. The CDR3 loop spans 19 amino acids. Germline V gene lookup returns CDR1 LGHDT and CDR2 YNNKEL (reference sequence). The chain's CDR3 is CASSQEFPSGNPYQETQYF. The CDR3 DNA is TGTGCCAGCAGCCAAGAGTTCCCTAGCGGGAACCCGTACCAAGAGACCCAGTACTTC.

V and J are TRBV19 and TRBJ1-1; D perhaps matches TRBD1 (5 bases). Per the germline V gene, CDR1 is LNHDA and CDR2 is SQIVND (reference sequence). The CDR3 spans 13 residues. V shed 7 bases and J shed 4 bases, with 13 bases lying between them. Here the CDR3 DNA reads TGTGCCAGTAATGTCGTCGGGGGCACTGAAGCTTTCTTT. This encodes CASNVVGGTEAFF.

This chain joins TRBV7-9 and TRBJ2-3; tentative D call: TRBD1 (6 bases). Trimming removed 5 bases at V and 6 bases at J, with 9 bases between. Germline values: CDR1 SEHNR, CDR2 FQNEAQ (reference sequence). The CDR3 consists of 12 residues. CDR3 DNA sequence: TGTGCCAGCAGCGCAACAGGGGATACGCAGTATTTT. It is translated as CASSATGDTQYF.

This chain joins TRBV6-2 or TRBV6-3 and TRBJ1-2, with 7 bases lining up with TRBD1. CDR1 and CDR2 (germline): MNHEY, SVGEGT. This CDR3 region has 15 residues. After removal of 5 bases from V and 2 bases from J, the junction contained 8 bases not matched to a gene. The CDR3 DNA follows: TGTGCCAGCAGTGCACCTAAGACAGGGAACTATGGCTACACCTTC. The encoded protein is CASSAPKTGNYGYTF.

This chain joins TRBV19 and TRBJ2-2; 10 positions match TRBD1. V dropped 8 bases and J dropped 5; count of bases not matched to a gene: 11. The germline V gene encodes CDR1 LNHDA and CDR2 SQIVND (reference sequence). The CDR3 loop spans 16 amino acids. CDR3 residues: CASSRPGTGVTGELFF. The CDR3 DNA reads as TGTGCCAGTTCTAGGCCCGGGACAGGGGTTACCGGGGAGCTGTTTTTT.

The rearrangement links TRBV3-1 (or the pseudogene TRBV3-2) to TRBJ1-6; TRBD1 is a possible D gene (6 bases). The ends were cut back, 4 bases at V and 7 bases at J, with 11 bases in the middle. The CDR3 is 14 residues long. CDR1 LGHDT and CDR2 YNNKEL come from the germline V gene (reference sequence). CDR3 DNA sequence: TGTGCCAGCAGCCTAGGAGGACAGAATTCACCCCTCCACTTT. Protein sequence: CASSLGGQNSPLHF.

The chain has TRBV9 and TRBJ1-2; 9 bases match TRBD1. V lost 3 bases and J lost 6; bases outside the gene matches: 3. The CDR3 loop spans 13 amino acids. From germline, CDR1 is SGDLS and CDR2 YYNGEE. The CDR3 nucleotides read TGTGCCAGCAGCGCGACAGGGGGGAATGGCTACACCTTC. This codes for CASSATGGNGYTF.

This chain joins TRBV29-1 and TRBJ1-1; TRBD1 aligns across 7 bases. Germline V gene lookup returns CDR1 SQVTM and CDR2 ANQGSEA. CDR3 length equals 15 residues. J was trimmed by 0 bases and V by 5 bases; bases with no gene match: 9. CDR3 nucleotides: TGCAGCGTTTTCGTCCAGGGGGACATGAACACTGAAGCTTTCTTT. Protein: CSVFVQGDMNTEAFF.

The chain has TRBV20-1 and TRBJ2-1, with TRBD1 as a possible D gene (5 bases). Germline CDR1 and CDR2: DFQATT and SNEGSKA (reference sequence). The CDR3 sequence is 11 residues long. Trimming took off 3 bases at V and 8 bases at J, with 8 bases between the two ends. CDR3 in DNA: TGCAGTGCTAGGACAGTCCATGAGCAGTTCTTC. Translated, it gives CSARTVHEQFF.

This rearrangement joins TRBV2 to TRBJ2-7, with 10 bases aligning to TRBD2. The J segment lost 3 bases and the V segment lost 6 bases, leaving 11 bases of the junction unmatched. The length of the CDR3 is 16 residues. Germline CDR1 reads SNHLY; CDR2 reads FYNNEI. The CDR3 is CASRRLAGVGVYEQYF. In nucleotides, the CDR3 is TGTGCCAGCAGGCGTCTAGCGGGGGTCGGGGTCTACGAGCAGTACTTC.

V gene TRBV24-1 combines with J gene TRBJ2-3; 9 bases map to TRBD2. The CDR3 length is 15 residues. With 5 bases clipped from V and 6 bases from J, the junction kept 8 bases outside the gene matches. Per germline, CDR1 KGHDR and CDR2 SFDVKD. The CDR3 region is CATSGRGGLADTQYF. The DNA of the CDR3 is TGTGCCACCAGTGGGCGGGGGGGCCTCGCGGATACGCAGTATTTT.

This clone was recorded once. The rearrangement links TRBV7-2 to TRBJ1-5, with D perhaps TRBD1 (6 bases). Germline-derived CDR1 and CDR2 are SGHTA and FQGNSA. The CDR3 loop spans 16 amino acids. The V gene lost 5 bases and the J gene lost 2 bases, with 16 bases spanning the gap. CDR3 amino acids: CASSPPGGAGNQPQHF. Here the CDR3 DNA reads TGTGCCAGCAGCCCACCGGGGGGCGCTGGCAATCAGCCCCAGCATTTT.

This rearrangement joins TRBV11-2 to TRBJ2-7; 8 bases fit TRBD1. The CDR3 length is 17 residues. Germline-derived CDR1 and CDR2 are SGHAT and FQNNGV. V gave up 4 bases and J gave up 4 bases; unmatched junction bases: 15. The CDR3 region has the DNA TGTGCCAGCAGCTCGACCAAGACAGGGGCAGGTTTGTACGAGCAGTACTTC. Protein: CASSSTKTGAGLYEQYF.